The 21 T cell receptor beta chains listed next were all sequenced from one sample in a study of blood T cell repertoires in COVID-19. Repertoires were generated with immunoSEQ multiplex PCR, while TCRdb's copy carries only in-frame clones and drops some. The table records about 140,000 clones, about 80% of them present only once. The sequencing input was peripheral blood. Receptor source: a woman aged 80 or over in a cohort sampled during active or convalescent COVID-19.

CDR3 bases: TGTGCCAGCAGTTACGCGGGGGCGAGCAATGGCTACACCTTC. Amino acids: CASSYAGASNGYTF. This chain links TRBV6-6 with TRBJ1-2; tentative D call: TRBD1 (6 bases). The germline V gene encodes CDR1 MNHNY and CDR2 SVGAGI (reference sequence). V lost 2 bases, J lost 6 bases, and 13 bases lay in between. The CDR3 extends over 14 amino acids.

The V and J genes are TRBV6-2 or TRBV6-3 and TRBJ2-5, with TRBD2 matching over 10 bases. CDR3 length: 16 residues. Germline-derived CDR1 and CDR2 are MNHEY and SVGEGT. V trimming: 0 bases; J trimming: 5 bases; junction bases outside the gene matches: 6. In DNA, the CDR3 is TGTGCCAGCAGTTACTCGAGCGGGGGGGCCCCCGAGACCCAGTACTTC. Its protein product is CASSYSSGGAPETQYF.

Comment on this clone: The sample contains more than one DNA sequence encoding this CDR3. The chain recombines TRBV28 with TRBJ1-1; D ambiguous. Trimming removed 5 bases at V and 0 bases at J, with 7 bases between. CDR3 length equals 13 residues. Germline V gene lookup returns CDR1 MDHEN and CDR2 SYDVKM. The CDR3 region has the DNA TGTGCCAGCAGTCCCCAAATGAACACTGAAGCTTTCTTT. The encoded protein is CASSPQMNTEAFF.

The chain is built from TRBV3-1 (or the pseudogene TRBV3-2) and TRBJ1-6; maybe TRBD1 (6 bases). The CDR3 has 17 amino acids. Germline values: CDR1 LGHDT, CDR2 YNNKEL (reference sequence). With 4 bases removed from V and 10 bases from J, the gap between germline ends came to 23 bases. The CDR3 nucleotides read TGTGCCAGCAGCCCTAACAGGGTGATCGTCAGGGGATCACCCCTCCACTTT. Its protein product is CASSPNRVIVRGSPLHF.

The gene calls are TRBV9 and TRBJ2-3; 12 positions match TRBD2. The germline V gene encodes CDR1 SGDLS and CDR2 YYNGEE. The CDR3 is made up of 19 amino acids. The V and J ends lost 0 bases and 5 bases, in that order; junction bases with no gene match: 13. CDR3 sequence reads: CASSVALIASGGAGDTQYF. The CDR3 region has the DNA TGTGCCAGCAGCGTAGCCCTAATTGCTAGCGGGGGGGCGGGAGATACGCAGTATTTT.

The table lists this clone with a count of one. The chain combines TRBV10-3 with TRBJ2-5; tentatively, D is TRBD2 (7 bases). With 4 bases removed from V and 5 bases from J, the gap between germline ends came to 14 bases. The germline gives CDR1 ENHRY, CDR2 SYGVKD. The CDR3 covers 14 residues. CDR3 loop: CAISGGGAWETQYF. Written as DNA, the CDR3 is TGTGCCATCAGTGGAGGGGGGGCCTGGGAGACCCAGTACTTC.

This clone was detected once. The genes are TRBV6-5 and TRBJ2-3, with a weak D call TRBD1 (5 bases). The CDR3 covers 14 residues. Germline lookup yields CDR1 MNHEY and CDR2 SVGAGI. Deletions cut 7 bases from V and 1 base from J, with 12 bases between. CDR3 bases: TGTGCCAGCATTTTCAGCAGGGGCACAGATACGCAGTATTTT. Translation: CASIFSRGTDTQYF.

A single count supports this clone. The chain's CDR3 is CASSFQGFGELFF. CDR3 nucleotides: TGTGCCAGCAGTTTCCAGGGTTTCGGGGAGCTGTTTTTT. This chain connects TRBV12-3 or TRBV12-4 to TRBJ2-2; a weak D match, TRBD1 (5 bases). V lost 3 bases and J 7 bases, leaving 9 bases between the germline ends. This CDR3 spans 13 amino acids.

The chain employs TRBV12-3 or TRBV12-4 and TRBJ1-2; 7 bases agree with TRBD1. The CDR3 runs 11 residues. Trimming cost V 7 bases and J 12 bases; bases outside gene matches: 8. CDR3 sequence (DNA): TGTGCCAGCACTAAAGGGACAGCTCACACCTTC. Translation: CASTKGTAHTF.

V is TRBV14 and J is TRBJ2-1; D perhaps matches TRBD2 (5 bases). V was clipped by 4 bases and J by 6 bases, with 16 bases between them. Germline V lookup: CDR1 SGHDN, CDR2 FVKESK. This CDR3 is built from 15 residues. The CDR3, as DNA: TGTGCCAGCAGCCGAACGGAGGTAGCCGGCAATGAGCAGTTCTTC. Amino acid sequence: CASSRTEVAGNEQFF. The variable domain in full, completed from reference TRBV14 and TRBJ2-1, reads EAGVTQFPSHSVIEKGQTVTLRCDPISGHDNLYWYRRVMGKEIKFLLHFVKESKQDESGMPNNRFLAERTGGTYSTLKVQPAELEDSGVYFCASSRTEVAGNEQFFGPGTRLTVL.

The V gene is TRBV7-9, the J gene TRBJ2-7; TRBD2 matches at 14 bases. CDR1 and CDR2 (germline): SEHNR, FQNEAQ (reference sequence). CDR3 length: 14 amino acids. The trim removed 5 bases at V and 5 bases at J, leaving 2 bases unmatched. The CDR3 loop is CASSVGLAGDEQYF. The CDR3 DNA follows: TGTGCCAGCAGCGTGGGACTAGCGGGGGACGAGCAGTACTTC.

The gene calls are TRBV9 and TRBJ1-4; 7 bases map to TRBD1. Germline CDR1 and CDR2: SGDLS and YYNGEE. This CDR3 spans 14 amino acids. Trimming removed 4 bases from V and 7 bases from J; junction bases left unmatched: 7. The CDR3, as DNA: TGTGCCAGCAGCCGTACAGGGGCGGGTGAAAAACTGTTTTTT. Amino acid sequence: CASSRTGAGEKLFF.

This sequence joins TRBV6-5 and TRBJ1-2; 7 nucleotides agree with TRBD1. This CDR3 has 14 residues. The trim removed 2 bases at V and 7 bases at J, leaving 7 bases unmatched. Germline-derived CDR1 and CDR2 are MNHEY and SVGAGI. CDR3 DNA: TGTGCCAGCAGTTACCGAAAGGGGGCGCTTGGCTACACCTTC. Translating it yields CASSYRKGALGYTF.

The genes are TRBV11-3 and TRBJ2-2, with D possibly TRBD2 on 6 matching bases. This CDR3 has 17 amino acids. With 5 bases removed from V and 0 bases from J, the gap between germline ends came to 16 bases. Looked up from germline, CDR1 is SGHNT and CDR2 is YENEEA. CDR3 nucleotides: TGTGCCAGCAGCCTGGAGGGGTGGAAAACGAACACCGGGGAGCTGTTTTTT. Amino acid sequence: CASSLEGWKTNTGELFF. The variable domain in full, completed from reference TRBV11-3 and TRBJ2-2, reads EAGVVQSPRYKIIEKKQPVAFWCNPISGHNTLYWYLQNLGQGPELLIRYENEEAVDDSQLPKDRFSAERLKGVDSTLKIQPAELGDSAVYLCASSLEGWKTNTGELFFGEGSRLTVL.

The chain employs TRBV7-2 and TRBJ1-4; no clear D. Germline V gene data show CDR1 as SGHTA and CDR2 as FQGNSA. The V and J ends lost 3 bases and 7 bases respectively, with 12 bases between them. This CDR3 has 14 residues. DNA for the CDR3: TGTGCCAGCAGCTTGGAGAGCCGTGGTGAAAAACTGTTTTTT. Protein product: CASSLESRGEKLFF.

The chain carries TRBV6-2 or TRBV6-3 and TRBJ2-5, with 9 bases that match TRBD2. The trim removed 4 bases at V and 2 bases at J, leaving 11 bases unmatched. The length of the CDR3 is 17 residues. CDR1 and CDR2 from the germline V gene are MNHEY and SVGEGT. CDR3 coding DNA: TGTGCCAGCAGTTTGGGTGCGCTAGCGGGGATGCAAGAGACCCAGTACTTC. This gives the protein CASSLGALAGMQETQYF.

The rearrangement uses TRBV9 and TRBJ1-3; D is possibly TRBD1 (6 bases). V was pared by 0 bases and J by 3 bases, with 13 bases between. The length of the CDR3 is 16 residues. Germline loops: CDR1 SGDLS, CDR2 YYNGEE. CDR3 bases: TGTGCCAGCAGCGTAGAGGCGGGGGCTAATGGAAACACCATATATTTT. Translated, it gives CASSVEAGANGNTIYF.

The chain employs TRBV20-1 and TRBJ1-2; D call uncertain. Trimming took 2 bases from V and 7 from J, leaving 8 bases between them. Looked up from germline, CDR1 is DFQATT and CDR2 is SNEGSKA (reference sequence). This CDR3 is 11 amino acids long. CDR3 loop: CSARLYSGYTF. CDR3 coding DNA: TGCAGTGCTAGACTGTATTCTGGCTACACCTTC.

This rearrangement joins TRBV2 to TRBJ1-4; D unresolved. Germline lookup yields CDR1 SNHLY and CDR2 FYNNEI. V lost 4 bases and J lost 7, with 10 bases in between. The CDR3 totals 13 residues. The CDR3 DNA follows: TGTGCCAGCAGTGGTAGGGAGGGTGAAAAACTGTTTTTT. Amino acids: CASSGREGEKLFF.

The chain employs TRBV11-2 and TRBJ2-1, with 10 bases fitting TRBD2. Germline CDR1 is SGHAT and CDR2 is FQNNGV. The CDR3 consists of 13 residues. Losses at the gene ends were 5 bases for V and 15 bases for J; bases not matched to a gene: 10. The CDR3 DNA follows: TGTGCCAGCAGCCTACGTTTAGCGGGGGGTCGGTTCTTC. Protein product: CASSLRLAGGRFF.

This rearrangement joins TRBV7-3 to TRBJ1-6, with 12 bases that match TRBD1. Germline V CDR1 and CDR2: SGHTA, FQGTGA. The CDR3 is 16 residues long. V was clipped by 2 bases and J by 8 bases; unmatched bases: 4. The CDR3 reads CASSLGGTGGYSPLHF. For the CDR3, the DNA is TGTGCCAGCAGCTTAGGAGGGACAGGGGGCTATTCACCCCTCCACTTT. Using reference TRBV7-3 and TRBJ1-6 for the parts outside the CDR3, the full variable domain is GAGVSQTPSNKVTEKGKYVELRCDPISGHTALYWYRQSLGQGPEFLIYFQGTGAADDSGLPNDRFFAVRPEGSVSTLKIQRTERGDSAVYLCASSLGGTGGYSPLHFGNGTRLTVT.